This T cell receptor beta chain is drawn from a study of shared clonotypes between healthy human individuals. CDR3 length: 15 residues. The ends lost 5 bases at V and 2 bases at J; junction bases unmatched: 8. Germline CDR1 reads SGHVS; CDR2 reads FNYEAQ. CD45RO-negative CD8 cells positively selected for CCR7 made up the naive population, which excluded terminally differentiated effector memory CD45RA+ cells. About this clone: Antigen: not known.

Here immunoSEQ multiplex PCR was the method, and the copy in TCRdb shows in-frame clones only, minus some. The repertoire consists of hundreds of thousands of clones, with 95% occurring once and the leading ten covering approximately 0.11%. Study outcomes and limitations: In a handful of donors, about 5% of naive CD4 clonotypes appeared in common.

This TCR was sampled from a woman in her 30s in good health. The sequencing sample was made of naive CD8+ T cells sorted from blood. This rearrangement joins TRBV7-6 to TRBJ2-7, with 8 bases matching TRBD2. The CDR3 region has the DNA TGTGCCAGCAGCCCAACAGCGGGAGAAGCCTACGAGCAGTACTTC. Protein sequence: CASSPTAGEAYEQYF.